A selection of T cell receptor beta chains follows, all from one sample in a study of OX40 agonist ivuxolimab in advanced cancers. The method was immunoSEQ multiplex PCR; TCRdb's version includes in-frame clones alone and lacks a portion of them. This sample has 90,000 to 100,000 clones, with approximately 91% found just once. Sequenced material: CD4+ or CD8+ T cells sorted from blood, taken in a trial of the OX40 agonist ivuxolimab. Receptor source: an adult with an advanced solid tumor such as melanoma, head and neck, liver or kidney cancer. Each CDR3 is given with its conserved first and last residue. Each record gives: D gene, V gene, J gene, clone size, CDR3 DNA, CDR3 protein. The D gene is left open where the match is weak. For some rows the clone size is stated as once, few or many, or as a class when expanded; others skip it.

D gene: -
V gene: TRBV6-5
J gene: TRBJ2-6
clone size: -
CDR3 DNA: TGTGCCAGCAGTTACGGGTTCTCTGGGGCCAACGTCCTGACTTTC
CDR3 protein: CASSYGFSGANVLTF

D gene: TRBD2
V gene: TRBV7-2
J gene: TRBJ2-3
clone size: once
CDR3 DNA: TGTGCCAGCAGCGGGGGGGTACTAGCGGGAGGCACAGATACGCAGTATTTT
CDR3 protein: CASSGGVLAGGTDTQYF

D gene: -
V gene: TRBV11-2
J gene: TRBJ2-1
clone size: -
CDR3 DNA: TGTGCCAGCAGCTTTCGGAGGACAAGGGTTGAAGATGAGCAGTTCTTC
CDR3 protein: CASSFRRTRVEDEQFF

D gene: TRBD1
V gene: TRBV7-9
J gene: TRBJ1-5
clone size: few
CDR3 DNA: TGTGCCAGCAGCTCAAGTCAGGGGGTGCAGCCCCAGCATTTT
CDR3 protein: CASSSSQGVQPQHF

D gene: TRBD2
V gene: TRBV7-2
J gene: TRBJ2-7
clone size: once
CDR3 DNA: TGTGCCAGCAGCCCCCACGGGACTAGCGGGGTCTACGAGCAGTACTTC
CDR3 protein: CASSPHGTSGVYEQYF

D gene: TRBD2
V gene: TRBV4-2
J gene: TRBJ2-1
clone size: -
CDR3 DNA: TGTGCCAGCAGTCCTTCCGGGACTAGCTCATACAATGAGCAGTTCTTC
CDR3 protein: CASSPSGTSSYNEQFF

D gene: TRBD1
V gene: TRBV11-2
J gene: TRBJ1-4
clone size: -
CDR3 DNA: TGTGCCAGCAGCGCGTCCGGGACAGCGGCTGAAAAACTGTTTTTT
CDR3 protein: CASSASGTAAEKLFF

D gene: -
V gene: TRBV7-2
J gene: TRBJ2-3
clone size: -
CDR3 DNA: TGTGCCAGCAGCCCAGGGTCCGGGTGGGATACGCAGTATTTT
CDR3 protein: CASSPGSGWDTQYF

D gene: -
V gene: TRBV4-2
J gene: TRBJ2-3
clone size: -
CDR3 DNA: TGTGCCAGCAGCCTAAGGGGCGGGGAGCAGGCAGATACGCAGTATTTT
CDR3 protein: CASSLRGGEQADTQYF

D gene: TRBD1
V gene: TRBV4-2
J gene: TRBJ2-1
clone size: -
CDR3 DNA: TGTGCCAGCAGTCCGACAGGGGAATCCTACAATGAGCAGTTCTTC
CDR3 protein: CASSPTGESYNEQFF

D gene: -
V gene: TRBV5-1
J gene: TRBJ2-2
clone size: -
CDR3 DNA: TGCGCCAGCAGCCCGCCGACAGCAACCGGGGAGCTGTTTTTT
CDR3 protein: CASSPPTATGELFF

D gene: TRBD2
V gene: TRBV11-1
J gene: TRBJ2-7
clone size: few
CDR3 DNA: TGTGCCAGCAGGGTGGCGGGAGGCTCCGAGCAGTACTTC
CDR3 protein: CASRVAGGSEQYF

D gene: -
V gene: TRBV6-6
J gene: TRBJ1-3
clone size: once
CDR3 DNA: TGTGCCACCCAAGGAGTATTTGGAAACACCATATATTTT
CDR3 protein: CATQGVFGNTIYF

D gene: TRBD1
V gene: TRBV11-2
J gene: TRBJ1-1
clone size: -
CDR3 DNA: TGTGCCAGCAGCTTCGACAGGGTCGGAACTGAAGCTTTCTTT
CDR3 protein: CASSFDRVGTEAFF

D gene: TRBD1
V gene: TRBV7-2
J gene: TRBJ1-4
clone size: -
CDR3 DNA: TGTGCCAGCAGCCGGGGACAGGGCGGTGAAAAACTGTTTTTT
CDR3 protein: CASSRGQGGEKLFF

D gene: TRBD1
V gene: TRBV25-1
J gene: TRBJ1-1
clone size: -
CDR3 DNA: TGTGCCAGCAGTAGACAGGGCCGGGCTTTCTTT
CDR3 protein: CASSRQGRAFF

D gene: TRBD2
V gene: TRBV7-3
J gene: TRBJ2-1
clone size: -
CDR3 DNA: TGTGCCAGCAGTCCCACCGCGGGAGTCCATGAGCAGTTCTTC
CDR3 protein: CASSPTAGVHEQFF

D gene: -
V gene: TRBV5-1
J gene: TRBJ2-3
clone size: -
CDR3 DNA: TGCGCCAGCAGCTTACGCCCCCCAGCTAGCACAGATACGCAGTATTTT
CDR3 protein: CASSLRPPASTDTQYF

D gene: -
V gene: TRBV5-4
J gene: TRBJ1-2
clone size: -
CDR3 DNA: TGTGCCAGCAGCTTGGCGGGGGGCGCGTTCTATGGCTACACCTTC
CDR3 protein: CASSLAGGAFYGYTF

D gene: -
V gene: TRBV28
J gene: TRBJ2-7
clone size: -
CDR3 DNA: TGTGCCAGCAGTTTAAACAGGCCCCCAAGCGAGCAGTACTTC
CDR3 protein: CASSLNRPPSEQYF

D gene: -
V gene: TRBV4-1
J gene: TRBJ2-7
clone size: -
CDR3 DNA: TGCGCCAGCAGCCAAGATGACAGAGCGTTGAGGGACGAGCAGTACTTC
CDR3 protein: CASSQDDRALRDEQYF

D gene: -
V gene: TRBV30
J gene: TRBJ2-7
clone size: -
CDR3 DNA: TGTGCCTGGAGTGGTAAGGGATTAAGTTACGAGCAGTACTTC
CDR3 protein: CAWSGKGLSYEQYF

D gene: -
V gene: TRBV18
J gene: TRBJ2-3
clone size: once
CDR3 DNA: TGTGCCAGCTCATCCAGCCAGGGGAGCACAGATACGCAGTATTTT
CDR3 protein: CASSSSQGSTDTQYF

D gene: TRBD2
V gene: TRBV4-2
J gene: TRBJ2-5
clone size: few
CDR3 DNA: TGTGCCAGCAGCCAAGAGCCGGGACTAGCGGGGCAAGAGACCCAGTACTTC
CDR3 protein: CASSQEPGLAGQETQYF

D gene: -
V gene: TRBV4-1
J gene: TRBJ2-5
clone size: -
CDR3 DNA: TGCGCCAGCAGCCAAGATCAGCGGCAAGAGACCCAGTACTTC
CDR3 protein: CASSQDQRQETQYF

D gene: TRBD2
V gene: TRBV28
J gene: TRBJ2-3
clone size: -
CDR3 DNA: TGTGCCAGCAGTTTGGGGCTAGCGGGTCGCACAGATACGCAGTATTTT
CDR3 protein: CASSLGLAGRTDTQYF

D gene: TRBD1
V gene: TRBV14
J gene: TRBJ2-1
clone size: -
CDR3 DNA: TGTGCCAGCAGCCACCTACCGGGACAGGGACATGAGCAGTTCTTC
CDR3 protein: CASSHLPGQGHEQFF

D gene: -
V gene: TRBV5-1
J gene: TRBJ1-1
clone size: -
CDR3 DNA: TGCGCCAGCACCACCAGCGGACAGTTGAACACTGAAGCTTTCTTT
CDR3 protein: CASTTSGQLNTEAFF

D gene: TRBD2
V gene: TRBV6-1
J gene: TRBJ2-7
clone size: -
CDR3 DNA: TGTGCCAGCAGTGAATACGGGAGGGACGAGCAGTACTTC
CDR3 protein: CASSEYGRDEQYF

D gene: TRBD1
V gene: TRBV19
J gene: TRBJ1-6
clone size: -
CDR3 DNA: TGTGCCAGTAGTATATCGGGACAGTATAATTCACCCCTCCACTTT
CDR3 protein: CASSISGQYNSPLHF